What follows are 9 T cell receptor beta chains derived from one specimen sequenced in a study of T-cell reconstitution after alpha-beta-depleted transplantation in children. TCRbeta library construction was performed incorporating unique molecular identifiers. MiXCR was run by TCRdb on the PCR reads, yielding one entry per CDR3 protein. Here the sample spans 250,000 to 400,000 distinct CDR3 sequences, 20% to 30% being singletons. Specimen: PBMCs, mostly from graft donor cells, collected 180 days after TCRalphabeta/CD19-depleted stem cell transplant. These receptors all stem from a male patient aged 10 to 17 who had a stem cell transplant for acute lymphoblastic leukemia, so the T cells may come from the graft donor.

The sample holds a few counts of this clonotype. This chain uses TRBV6-1 with TRBJ1-5; TRBD1 agrees at 11 bases. Losses at the gene ends were 6 bases for V and 7 bases for J; bases not matched to a gene: 11. This CDR3 has 16 residues. The germline gives CDR1 MNHNS, CDR2 SASEGT. The CDR3 spells CASSLSGTGGRQPQHF. Here the CDR3 DNA reads TGTGCCAGCAGCTTGTCCGGGACAGGGGGTCGGCAGCCCCAGCATTTT.

The genes are TRBV6-2 or TRBV6-3 and TRBJ2-3, with 7 bases lining up with TRBD2. Per the germline V gene, CDR1 is MNHEY and CDR2 is SVGEGT. Trimming at V came to 0 bases and at J to 3 bases, leaving 3 bases not matched to a gene. The CDR3 spans 15 residues. CDR3: CASSYSAGETDTQYF. The DNA of the CDR3 is TGTGCCAGCAGTTACTCTGCGGGAGAAACAGATACGCAGTATTTT.

This clonotype was recorded many times. The CDR3 sequence is CASSGGLAKNIQYF. The CDR3 DNA is TGTGCCAGCAGCGGAGGACTAGCCAAAAACATTCAGTACTTC. This chain links TRBV9 with TRBJ2-4, with a possible D match to TRBD2 (5 bases). V lost 3 bases to trimming and J lost 0 bases, with 7 bases between them. The CDR3 has 14 amino acids. In germline, CDR1 is SGDLS, CDR2 YYNGEE.

This chain links TRBV5-5 with TRBJ1-2; D gene unclear. Trimming removed 3 bases at V and 8 bases at J, with 20 bases between. The germline CDR1 and CDR2 sequences are SGHKS and YYEKEE (reference sequence). The CDR3 is 15 amino acids. CDR3 DNA: TGTGCCAGCAGCTGGGATCCCGCCCCCACACGCGGCTACACCTTC. Its protein is CASSWDPAPTRGYTF.

The J gene is TRBJ2-7, the V gene TRBV20-1; TRBD1 might be the D (5 bases). V was cut by 0 bases and J by 2 bases, with 14 bases left in between. The CDR3 covers 15 residues. Germline values: CDR1 DFQATT, CDR2 SNEGSKA (reference sequence). Here the CDR3 DNA reads TGCAGTGCTAGAGATTGGCAGGGCCGTCCCTACGAGCAGTACTTC. Translating gives CSARDWQGRPYEQYF.

The V and J genes are TRBV20-1 and TRBJ2-6; a possible D gene is TRBD1 (6 bases). V was shortened by 6 bases and J by 2 bases, with 17 bases between the two germline ends. Per germline, CDR1 DFQATT and CDR2 SNEGSKA (reference sequence). The CDR3 totals 16 residues. The CDR3, as DNA: TGCAGTGCGGTTAGAGGGTCAGGGGCTGGGGCCAACGTCCTGACTTTC. Translation gives CSAVRGSGAGANVLTF.

In this sample, this clonotype turned up a few times. V is TRBV5-1 and J is TRBJ2-5; a weak D match, TRBD2 (7 bases). CDR1 is SGHRS, CDR2 YFSETQ, per germline. This CDR3 has 17 amino acids. Deletions cut 4 bases from V and 4 bases from J, with 23 bases between. Written as DNA, the CDR3 is TGCGCCAGCAGCGGCCAGGGAGGGGACAACATCGCAGAGACCCAGTACTTC. This translates into CASSGQGGDNIAETQYF.

This sequence joins TRBV11-1 and TRBJ1-5; D is uncertain. The CDR3 has 13 amino acids. Trimming took 0 bases from V and 6 from J, leaving 6 bases between them. Germline V gives CDR1 SGHAT, CDR2 FQDESV (reference sequence). Written as DNA, the CDR3 is TGTGCCAGCAGCTTAGCCGAAGGTCAGCCCCAGCATTTT. This codes for CASSLAEGQPQHF.

The chain uses TRBV7-9 and TRBJ2-3, with TRBD2 as a possible D gene (5 bases). The V and J ends lost 5 bases and 1 base respectively, with 13 bases between them. Germline CDR1 SEHNR, CDR2 FQNEAQ (reference sequence). The CDR3 loop spans 15 amino acids. In nucleotides, the CDR3 is TGTGCCAGCAGCATCCGGAGCGGCCGCACAGATACGCAGTATTTT. Translated: CASSIRSGRTDTQYF.